This TCR beta chain was sequenced in a study of T cells in Graves' hyperthyroidism and ophthalmopathy. Regarding the study as a whole: Blood held most thyroid clonotypes expanded above 0.001 frequency.

J gave up 5 bases and V 2 bases, and 7 bases lay outside the gene matches. This CDR3 comprises 14 residues. From germline, CDR1 is SGHRS and CDR2 YFSETQ. Amplification yielded TCR beta CDR3 regions, with RNA transcripts as the source. The study used the HTBI primer set for a first-round RT-PCR of the TCR CDR3. TCRdb reanalysed the multiplex PCR reads using MiXCR and keeps one entry per CDR3 protein. The table has roughly 500,000 distinct CDR3 sequences, more than 45% seen once. The sample holds many counts of this clonotype. The antigen remains undetermined. The sequencing sample was made of peripheral blood or thyroid tissue (not recorded which). The sequence came from an adult woman with Graves' disease, either hyperthyroidism or ophthalmopathy (not recorded which). V usage is TRBV5-1 and J usage is TRBJ2-7, with 7 nucleotides matching TRBD1. The CDR3 spells CASSLDNRGHEQYF. The CDR3 DNA follows: TGCGCCAGCAGCTTAGACAACAGGGGACACGAGCAGTACTTC.